This T cell receptor beta chain was documented in a study of blood T cell repertoires in COVID-19. The germline V gene has CDR1 SGHNT and CDR2 YYREEE (reference sequence). V shed 2 bases and J 8 bases; nucleotides not matched to a gene: 6. The CDR3 contains 13 residues. TCRdb's table, derived via immunoSEQ multiplex PCR, lists solely in-frame clones and lacks some. Among roughly 160,000 clones listed, 70% to 85% were seen once. The specimen was PBMCs or T cells enriched from blood (not recorded which). This TCR was recovered from a man in his fifties or sixties who had recovered from COVID-19. The rearrangement joins TRBV5-4 to TRBJ1-2; the match to TRBD1 covers 7 bases. CDR3 residues: CASSFTGVRGYTF. DNA for the CDR3: TGTGCCAGCAGCTTTACAGGGGTGCGCGGCTACACCTTC.